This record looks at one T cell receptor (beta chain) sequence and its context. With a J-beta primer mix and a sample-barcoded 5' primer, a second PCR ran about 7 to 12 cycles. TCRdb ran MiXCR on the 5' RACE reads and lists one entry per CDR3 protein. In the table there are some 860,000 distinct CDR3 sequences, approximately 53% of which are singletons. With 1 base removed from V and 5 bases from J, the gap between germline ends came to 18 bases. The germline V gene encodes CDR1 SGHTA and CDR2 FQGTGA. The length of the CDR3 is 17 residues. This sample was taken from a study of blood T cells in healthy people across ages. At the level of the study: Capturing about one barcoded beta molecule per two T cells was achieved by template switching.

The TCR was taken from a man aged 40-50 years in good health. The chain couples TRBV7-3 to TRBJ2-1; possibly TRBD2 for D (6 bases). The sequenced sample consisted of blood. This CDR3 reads CASSLKGGAGTNNEQFF. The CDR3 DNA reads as TGTGCCAGCAGCTTAAAAGGTGGGGCGGGGACCAACAATGAGCAGTTCTTC. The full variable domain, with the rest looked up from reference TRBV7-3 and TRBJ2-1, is GAGVSQTPSNKVTEKGKYVELRCDPISGHTALYWYRQSLGQGPEFLIYFQGTGAADDSGLPNDRFFAVRPEGSVSTLKIQRTERGDSAVYLCASSLKGGAGTNNEQFFGPGTRLTVL.